The clone carrying this TCR beta chain was seen a single time. Trimming left V 4 bases short and J 0 bases short, with 15 bases between. The V gene's germline CDR1 is SQVTM and CDR2 ANQGSEA. This CDR3 has 15 residues. The entry originates in a study of blood T cell repertoires in COVID-19. The overall study: Acute and convalescent COVID-19 specimens originated in the United States, Italy and Spain. In each case, the material was cDNA or gDNA derived from T cells, B-cell-depleted T cells, or PBMCs.

Source study methods: Cell counts per sample came from amplifying reference gene primers. Here immunoSEQ multiplex PCR was the method, and the copy in TCRdb shows in-frame clones only, minus some. D and trimming were read from the DNA, whereas the V and J calls and clone size are those reported in that table. The table records 190,000 or so clones, around four fifths of them present only once. The sequence derives from a man in his forties or fifties with active or convalescent COVID-19. Sequencing used peripheral blood. This sequence joins TRBV29-1 and TRBJ1-2; D might be TRBD1 (6 bases). The CDR3: CSVGGSGASNYGYTF. The DNA for the CDR3 is TGCAGCGTTGGGGGGTCAGGGGCTTCTAACTATGGCTACACCTTC. Filled out from reference TRBV29-1 and TRBJ1-2, the complete variable domain reads SAVISQKPSRDICQRGTSLTIQCQVDSQVTMMFWYRQQPGQSLTLIATANQGSEATYESGFVIDKFPISRPNLTFSTLTVSNMSPEDSSIYLCSVGGSGASNYGYTFGSGTRLTVV.